This passage covers 21 T cell receptor beta chains from one sample sequenced in a study of CD8+ T cells in alopecia areata. It was cDNA, reverse transcribed from extracted RNA, that served as the sequencing template. TCRdb's copy holds only in-frame clones and misses some; the assay was immunoSEQ multiplex PCR. The sample holds around 100,000 clones; approximately 84% are singletons and the top ten take more than 9.5%. The treatment was: oral pan-JAK inhibitor, 5-10 mg twice daily. The sequencing used CD8+ T cells sorted from blood, collected at approximately week 30, from a patient treated with tofacitinib. The receptors derive from a human donor with alopecia areata.

The V and J genes are TRBV7-9 and TRBJ1-2, with 9 bases aligning to TRBD1. The V gene's germline CDR1 is SEHNR and CDR2 FQNEAQ (reference sequence). The CDR3 has 16 residues. V lost 4 bases and J lost 1; bases outside the gene matches: 7. CDR3 nucleotide sequence: TGTGCCAGCAGCTCGGAAGGACAGGGGTTTAACTATGGCTACACCTTC. Its translation is CASSSEGQGFNYGYTF.

V gene TRBV5-1 combines with J gene TRBJ2-7; D uncertain. The V end was cut by 3 bases, the J end by 2 bases, with 6 bases between. Germline CDR1 SGHRS, CDR2 YFSETQ. The CDR3 sequence is 12 residues long. The CDR3 nucleotides are TGCGCCAGCAGCTCAGGCGCCTACGAGCAGTACTTC. The encoded protein is CASSSGAYEQYF.

This clone was detected a few times. This CDR3 reads CASSQVRGHEQFF. The CDR3 bases are TGCGCCAGCAGCCAAGTCAGGGGACATGAGCAGTTCTTC. This chain links TRBV4-1 with TRBJ2-1, with D perhaps TRBD1 (6 bases). This CDR3 spans 13 amino acids. Germline assignment: CDR1 MGHRA and CDR2 YSYEKL. Deletions cut 1 base from V and 8 bases from J, with 9 bases between.

Only a few counts were recorded for this clone. CDR3 bases: TGTGCCAGCAGTTGGCCCGGGACTAGCGGGTTCAATGAGCAGTTCTTC. Its protein is CASSWPGTSGFNEQFF. This chain joins TRBV27 and TRBJ2-1, with 12 bases aligning to TRBD2. J lost 6 bases, V lost 4 bases, and 7 bases had no gene match. CDR1 is MNHEY, CDR2 SMNVEV, per germline (reference sequence). The CDR3 consists of 16 residues.

The J gene is TRBJ1-2, the V gene TRBV9; no firm D call. Germline values: CDR1 SGDLS, CDR2 YYNGEE. V lost 1 base and J lost 1, with 11 bases in between. This CDR3 is built from 15 residues. CDR3 residues: CASSVSWTDNYGYTF. Written as DNA, the CDR3 is TGTGCCAGCAGCGTAAGTTGGACCGATAACTATGGCTACACCTTC.

The chain uses TRBV6-1 and TRBJ2-3, with D unclear. The CDR3 extends over 15 amino acids. Trimming shortened V by 4 bases and J by 1 base, and 12 bases separated the two germline ends. CDR1 and CDR2 (germline): MNHNS, SASEGT. The DNA for the CDR3 is TGTGCCAGCAGTGGAGGATGGGATGGCACAGATACGCAGTATTTT. Its translation: CASSGGWDGTDTQYF.

This clone was counted between two and nine times. V is TRBV29-1 and J is TRBJ2-7; D may be TRBD2 (7 bases). The CDR3 is made up of 15 amino acids. Germline V gene sequence: CDR1 SQVTM, CDR2 ANQGSEA. With 2 bases removed from V and 0 bases from J, the gap between germline ends came to 14 bases. CDR3 nucleotide sequence: TGCAGCGTTGAACACCGGGGGGCGAACTCCTACGAGCAGTACTTC. This gives the protein CSVEHRGANSYEQYF.

The chain employs TRBV7-7 and TRBJ2-1, with no clear D. CDR1 is SSHAT and CDR2 is FNYEAQ in the germline V gene (reference sequence). V shed 5 bases and J shed 0 bases, with 11 bases lying between them. CDR3 length: 15 amino acids. CDR3 nucleotides: TGTGCCAGCAGCCCTTCGGTAAGCTCCTACAATGAGCAGTTCTTC. Protein sequence: CASSPSVSSYNEQFF.

This clone appeared once. This sequence joins TRBV11-2 and TRBJ1-3; D uncertain. V was pared by 5 bases and J by 4 bases, with 3 bases between. This CDR3 has 11 amino acids. The germline V gene has CDR1 SGHAT and CDR2 FQNNGV. The CDR3 DNA sequence: TGTGCCAGCAGCCTGGGAAACACCATATATTTT. Translating it yields CASSLGNTIYF. The full variable domain, rest sourced from reference TRBV11-2 and TRBJ1-3, is EAGVAQSPRYKIIEKRQSVAFWCNPISGHATLYWYQQILGQGPKLLIQFQNNGVVDDSQLPKDRFSAERLKGVDSTLKIQPAKLEDSAVYLCASSLGNTIYFGEGSWLTVV.

This clone was counted only a few times. The chain recombines TRBV29-1 with TRBJ2-1, with TRBD2 as a possible D gene (6 bases). The V and J ends lost 0 bases and 5 bases respectively, with 11 bases between them. CDR1 and CDR2 from the germline V gene are SQVTM and ANQGSEA. CDR3 size: 14 residues. The CDR3 region has the DNA TGCAGCGTTGAAGAGGGACTCCCCGACAATGAGCAGTTCTTC. It is translated as CSVEEGLPDNEQFF.

This chain connects TRBV25-1 to TRBJ2-2, with a possible D match to TRBD2 (5 bases). The CDR3 loop spans 15 amino acids. CDR1 MGHDK and CDR2 SYGVNS come from the germline V gene. With 2 bases removed from V and 0 bases from J, the gap between germline ends came to 7 bases. DNA of the CDR3: TGTGCCAGCAGTGAAACCGGGACGAACACCGGGGAGCTGTTTTTT. This encodes CASSETGTNTGELFF.

Written as DNA, the CDR3 is TGTGCCAGCAGCCCGCGGACAGGGGGCCTCGCAGATACGCAGTATTTT. Its translation: CASSPRTGGLADTQYF. The chain uses TRBV9 and TRBJ2-3; TRBD1 agrees at 11 bases. Germline CDR1 SGDLS, CDR2 YYNGEE. Trimming took 4 bases from V and 4 from J; bases not matched to a gene: 8. There are 16 residues in the CDR3.

V gene TRBV5-1 combines with J gene TRBJ2-6, with D possibly being TRBD1 (5 bases). V was trimmed by 3 bases and J by 0 bases, leaving 16 bases between them. There are 18 residues in the CDR3. Germline V gives CDR1 SGHRS, CDR2 YFSETQ. The CDR3 protein is CASSSIQGPDSGANVLTF. The CDR3 DNA reads as TGCGCCAGCAGCTCGATCCAGGGTCCCGACTCTGGGGCCAACGTCCTGACTTTC. The full variable domain, in which reference TRBV5-1 and TRBJ2-6 provide the parts outside the CDR3, is KAGVTQTPRYLIKTRGQQVTLSCSPISGHRSVSWYQQTPGQGLQFLFEYFSETQRNKGNFPGRFSGRQFSNSRSEMNVSTLELGDSALYLCASSSIQGPDSGANVLTFGAGSRLTVL.

V usage is TRBV6-5 and J usage is TRBJ2-5; a weak D match, TRBD1 (5 bases). The germline CDR1 and CDR2 sequences are MNHEY and SVGAGI. The CDR3 consists of 14 residues. V lost 4 bases to trimming and J lost 0 bases, with 9 bases between them. DNA of the CDR3: TGTGCCAGCAGTTTCCGACAGTACCAAGAGACCCAGTACTTC. This codes for CASSFRQYQETQYF.

The V gene is TRBV29-1, the J gene TRBJ2-7; D could derive from TRBD1 or TRBD2 (5 bases each). Germline V gene lookup returns CDR1 SQVTM and CDR2 ANQGSEA. The length of the CDR3 is 13 residues. The V gene lost 4 bases and the J gene lost 4 bases, with 14 bases spanning the gap. The CDR3 loop is CSVGLGVSYEQYF. CDR3 bases: TGCAGCGTTGGCCTGGGGGTCTCGTACGAGCAGTACTTC.

This rearrangement joins TRBV5-6 to TRBJ2-3; unclear D gene. In germline, CDR1 is SGHDT, CDR2 YYEEEE. CDR3 size: 12 residues. V was pared by 1 base and J by 6 bases, with 6 bases between. This chain's CDR3 is CASSLIVDTQYF. DNA for the CDR3: TGTGCCAGCAGCTTGATTGTTGATACGCAGTATTTT.

The chain links TRBV9 to TRBJ2-2; the D gene could be TRBD1 or TRBD2 (5 bases each). V was cut by 2 bases and J by 2 bases, with 7 bases left in between. The CDR3 runs to 14 residues. Germline-derived CDR1 and CDR2 are SGDLS and YYNGEE. The CDR3 nucleotides are TGTGCCAGCAGCGTTGGGGACAACACCGGGGAGCTGTTTTTT. This translates into CASSVGDNTGELFF.

The chain is built from TRBV7-2 and TRBJ2-1, with 9 bases fitting TRBD2. Losses at the gene ends were 5 bases for V and 1 base for J; bases not matched to a gene: 9. Germline values: CDR1 SGHTA, CDR2 FQGNSA. The CDR3 covers 17 residues. CDR3 sequence reads: CASSPRSSGGSYNEQFF. Here the CDR3 DNA reads TGTGCCAGCAGCCCCCGGAGTAGCGGGGGATCCTACAATGAGCAGTTCTTC.

The chain couples TRBV13 to TRBJ2-7; TRBD1 is a possible D gene (5 bases). The V gene lost 4 bases and the J gene lost 8 bases, with 18 bases spanning the gap. Germline lookup yields CDR1 PRHDT and CDR2 FYEKMQ (reference sequence). The CDR3 covers 14 residues. The CDR3 coding sequence is TGTGCCAGCAGCTCTCCGGACACCTCCGGCAAGCAGTACTTC. This translates into CASSSPDTSGKQYF.

This chain joins TRBV4-1 and TRBJ2-7, with D maybe TRBD2 (6 bases). From germline, CDR1 is MGHRA and CDR2 YSYEKL. This CDR3 contains 15 residues. With 2 bases removed from V and 1 base from J, the gap between germline ends came to 12 bases. The CDR3 sequence is CASSQPGTGSYEQYF. The DNA for the CDR3 is TGCGCCAGCAGCCAACCCGGGACTGGGTCCTACGAGCAGTACTTC.

V is TRBV19 and J is TRBJ1-5, with D unresolved. The CDR3 totals 13 residues. The germline V and J ends were trimmed by 7 bases and 4 bases, with 11 bases remaining between them. Germline V gene sequence: CDR1 LNHDA, CDR2 SQIVND (reference sequence). The CDR3 reads CASTPSGNQPQHF. In DNA, the CDR3 is TGTGCCAGTACCCCCTCGGGGAATCAGCCCCAGCATTTT.